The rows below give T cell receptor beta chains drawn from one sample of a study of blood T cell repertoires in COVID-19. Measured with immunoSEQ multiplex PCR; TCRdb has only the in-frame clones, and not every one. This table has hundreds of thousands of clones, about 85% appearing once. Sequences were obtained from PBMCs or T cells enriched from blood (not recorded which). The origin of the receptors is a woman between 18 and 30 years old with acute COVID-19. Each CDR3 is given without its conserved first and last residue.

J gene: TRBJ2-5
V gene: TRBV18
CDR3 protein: ASSPPTGETQY

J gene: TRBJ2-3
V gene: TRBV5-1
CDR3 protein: ASSPETSGGGDTQY

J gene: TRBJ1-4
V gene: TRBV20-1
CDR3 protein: SASGRDHRATNEKLF

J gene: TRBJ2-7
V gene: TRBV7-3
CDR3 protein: ASSPGTGSYEQY

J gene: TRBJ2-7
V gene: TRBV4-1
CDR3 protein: ASSLERGNYEQY

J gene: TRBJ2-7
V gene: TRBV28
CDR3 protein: ASSLSSGNTYEQY

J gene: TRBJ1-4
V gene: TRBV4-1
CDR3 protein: ASSQSQGSGEKLF

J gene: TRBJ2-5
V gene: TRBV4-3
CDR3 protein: ASSQGQKETQY

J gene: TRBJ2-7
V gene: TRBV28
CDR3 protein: ASGIGQGSYEQY

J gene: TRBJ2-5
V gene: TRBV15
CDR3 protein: ATSPRDSPQETQY

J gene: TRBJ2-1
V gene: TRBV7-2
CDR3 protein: ASSLAGSGNEQF

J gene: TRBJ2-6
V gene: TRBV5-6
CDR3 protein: ASSRDISGANVLT

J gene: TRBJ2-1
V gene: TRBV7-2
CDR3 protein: ASSSTGGGYNEQF

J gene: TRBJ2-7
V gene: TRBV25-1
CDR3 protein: ASSDPLGGSYEQY

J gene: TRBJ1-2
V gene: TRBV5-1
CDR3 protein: ASKYQGSNYGYT

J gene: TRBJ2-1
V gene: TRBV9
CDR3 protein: ASSVDGRGPYNEQF

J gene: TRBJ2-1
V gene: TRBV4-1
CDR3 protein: ASSHSGRSDYNEQF

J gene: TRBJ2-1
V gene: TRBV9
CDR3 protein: ASSGQAGGSSSEQF

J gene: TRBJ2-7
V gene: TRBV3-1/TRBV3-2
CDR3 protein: ASSQDRAGGREQY

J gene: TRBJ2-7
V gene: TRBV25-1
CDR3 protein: ASRGGTGRNTYEQY

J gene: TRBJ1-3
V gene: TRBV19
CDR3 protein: ASSTQLRGLSGNTIY

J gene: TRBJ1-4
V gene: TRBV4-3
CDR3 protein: ASSQDGPPSQEKLF

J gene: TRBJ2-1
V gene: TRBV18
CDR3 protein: ASSPPRQGAYNEQF

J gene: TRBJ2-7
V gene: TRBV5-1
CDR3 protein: ASSPRQWPYEQY